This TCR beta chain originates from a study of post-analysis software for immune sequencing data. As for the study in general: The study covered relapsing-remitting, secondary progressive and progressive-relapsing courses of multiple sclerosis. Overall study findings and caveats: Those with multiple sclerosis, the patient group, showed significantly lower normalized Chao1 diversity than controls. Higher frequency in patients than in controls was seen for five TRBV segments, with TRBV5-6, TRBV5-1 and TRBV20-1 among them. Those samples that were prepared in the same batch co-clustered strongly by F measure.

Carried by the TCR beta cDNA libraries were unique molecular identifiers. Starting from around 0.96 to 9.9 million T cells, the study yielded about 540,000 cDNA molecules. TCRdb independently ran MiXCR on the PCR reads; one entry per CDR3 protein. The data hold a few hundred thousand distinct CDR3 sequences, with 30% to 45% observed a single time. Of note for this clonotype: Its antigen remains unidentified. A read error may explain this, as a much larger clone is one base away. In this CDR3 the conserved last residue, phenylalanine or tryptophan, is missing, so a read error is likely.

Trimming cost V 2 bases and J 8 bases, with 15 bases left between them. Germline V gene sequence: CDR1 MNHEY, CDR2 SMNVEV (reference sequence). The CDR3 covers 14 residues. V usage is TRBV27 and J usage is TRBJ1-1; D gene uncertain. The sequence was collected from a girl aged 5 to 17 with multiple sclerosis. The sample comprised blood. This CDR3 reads CASSLRPREREAFS. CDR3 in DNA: TGTGCCAGCAGTTTACGTCCCCGGGAACGCGAAGCTTTCTCT.